This note documents a single TCR beta chain sequence. The table lists this clone with a few counts. The clone's antigen remains unknown. Base qualities are not at hand, and no much larger clone is one base apart. The cohort comprised 670 or so healthy bone marrow donors. All cohort members were sampled while nominally healthy, although unrecorded immune exposures were likely present. The donor was CMV seropositive and belonged to the group of 250 to 300 seropositive cohort members. Each donor provided a peripheral blood sample, and peripheral blood mononuclear cells were used for TCR beta sequencing. Genomic DNA extraction from the blood cell samples was performed with the Qiagen DNeasy Blood Extraction Kit. This record belongs to a study of cytomegalovirus exposure and HLA in healthy donors (dated by TCRdb to the late 2010s). About the full investigation: In an earlier analysis of under 750 of the donors, 250 to 350 Gb of sequence data and 117 million unique TCR beta sequences from 180 million or so T cells were reported. An early release covering just under 650 HLA-typed donors comprised approximately 290 gigabases of sequencing data and around 80 million unique TCR sequences. Among the approximately 400 genotyped donors, around 81% belonged to the genetic ancestry cluster associated with self-reported Caucasian donors. The study aimed to test whether signatures of past pathogen exposure could be identified by cataloging public T cell receptors. The study used immunosequencing to profile the T cell repertoires of 666 subjects and linked those repertoires to cytomegalovirus serostatus. Along with the approximately 650-subject first cohort, a separate validation cohort of more than 90 different subjects was used. High-throughput TCR immunosequencing, statistical association of individual TCRs with disease status, and machine learning were combined to predict cytomegalovirus infection status. A later analysis re-analyzed previously published TCR beta repertoires from approximately 700 donors and added high-resolution HLA genotyping to study TCR occurrence patterns. In the later analysis, no new phenotypic data were used to find candidate immune exposures; instead, reliance was placed on TCR beta sequences and their occurrence across donors. To decide whether each TCR beta V gene segment behaved as functional or pseudogenic, an earlier analysis of some 600 of the donors relied on high-throughput TCR beta sequencing. Donor age, sex, ethnicity and CMV serostatus were compiled alongside the repertoire data. A later genetic analysis used genome-wide SNP genotypes for about 65% of the roughly 670 donors, treating that subset as a discovery cohort. Every repertoire in the discovery cohort had been generated on one and the same sequencing platform. HLA typing included class I and class II loci at four-digit resolution. The number of donors typed differed by locus, with roughly 620-630 for A, B, C, DRB1 and DQB1, around 560 for DQA1, 600 to 610 for DPA1, and approximately 470 for DPB1. Roughly five DR-DQ haplotypes were treated as single units for association and clustering because of strong linkage in the cohort. Among about 390 genotyped donors of the cohort, an average of about 240,000 unique TCR beta nucleotide sequences were sequenced per donor, around 20% of them non-productive. Here is what the overall study found, with its caveats: Most TCR sequences were observed very rarely across donors, whereas some public TCRs were present in many individuals. A later analysis found that most CMV-associated TCR beta chains appeared HLA-restricted, with HLA associations seemingly driven largely by CMV exposure. Specific HLA alleles were associated with 15,000 to 20,000 TCR beta sequences at a false discovery rate of 0.05 in a later analysis. Cytomegalovirus status was reported to be diagnosed by the classifier with high specificity and sensitivity in both the original and validation cohorts. In a later analysis, HLA-associated TCR beta chains were found to be more clonally expanded and to have lower generation probabilities than equally common non-associated chains. Broadly in line with IMGT annotations, most TCR beta V segments showed up in productive rearrangements about 87% or about 30% of the time in an earlier analysis of several hundred of the donors. The only immune exposure information available for the cohort was CMV serostatus. V-gene and J-gene trimming of TCR beta chains was associated with a missense DCLRE1C variant in a later genetic analysis, and the association was replicated in an independent cohort. In a later analysis, TCR association rates were found to vary across HLA loci, with the most associated TCRs seen for DRB1 alleles and the fewest for HLA-C alleles. A few of the identified cytomegalovirus-associated TCR beta chains were confirmed in vitro to be specific for cytomegalovirus antigens. In the study, 150 to 200 TCR beta chains were listed as associated with cytomegalovirus. When HLA alleles, especially DR and DQ, strongly co-occurred, attributing TCR associations to individual alleles was difficult. A cluster of highly shared sequence variants was judged likely to be a technical artifact of the sequencing pipeline. It was suggested by the authors that the approach could potentially be generalized to other disease states and immunological phenotypes. A later analysis reported that several top co-occurrence clusters appeared linked to parvovirus B19, influenza, CMV and Epstein-Barr virus. Correlated functional status among segregating V segments might be attributable to linkage disequilibrium, but an unknown experimental factor could not be ruled out. HLA typing was unavailable for some donors at each locus, so association tests used only the typed subset. Only TCR beta chains were sequenced in this cohort, and the absence of alpha or paired-chain data limited detectable features. The 87-base-pair reads could not distinguish some IMGT-functional V segments, including TRBV6-2 and TRBV6-3, so those segments were excluded. Compared with the approximately 600-donor mean, donors in an Asian-associated ancestry cluster had fewer N-insertions in productive TCRs, according to a later genetic analysis. Approximately 18 rarely observed V segments, including chromosome 9 orphons, were excluded from the earlier analysis of approximately 500 of the donors because counts were too low. Roughly uniform sequencing depth across donors was assumed in presence/absence analyses, although this assumption may not hold. A further reported finding was that TCR beta sequences accurately predicted the HLA-A and HLA-B alleles for most subjects in the first cohort.

CDR1 and CDR2 (GTSNPN, SVGIG) derive from the germline V gene (reference sequence). V is cut by 3 bases and J by 2 bases, and the space between the germline ends is 11 bases. Inclusive of the bounding cysteine and phenylalanine, the CDR3 is 13 residues long. Only the CDR3 DNA is retained, 39 bases long and in frame from the first base. The library was obtained by the immunoSEQ multiplex PCR assay. For the multiplex PCR, a mixture combining 60 forward primers for TCR Vbeta segments and 13 reverse primers for TCR Jbeta segments was used. A multiplex PCR assay on genomic DNA amplified the CDR3 region of rearranged TCR beta genes. The amplified TCR beta libraries were sequenced on the Illumina HiSeq System as 87-base-pair reads. The authors' pipeline ran thus. Across the 600 to 700 repertoires, a later analysis counted tens of millions of unique TCR beta chains, roughly 11 million of which were shared by at least two donors. A nearest-neighbor algorithm error-corrected the raw reads and collapsed the reads into unique sequences, merging closely related sequences to remove PCR and sequencing errors. To assign V, D and J gene segments, CDR3 sequences were aligned to IMGT reference sequences. Each retained sequence needed at least a six-nucleotide match to both a V gene segment and a J gene segment. A rearrangement was called productive if the CDR3 had no stop codons and remained in frame with V and J, and every other rearrangement was called non-productive. Following IMGT convention, CDR3 was defined as the stretch from the second conserved V-encoded cysteine to the conserved J-encoded phenylalanine. The earlier analysis of about 610 of the donors excluded sequences that lacked an unambiguous match to a single V gene segment. In an earlier analysis of a few hundred of the donors, V segments were called functional above 56.7% productive rearrangements and were called segregating when the between-donor standard deviation exceeded 5%. A statistical classification framework was developed to diagnose cytomegalovirus status using the catalog of TCR beta chain sequences. In a later analysis, V and J genes were assigned by comparing TCR nucleotide sequences against IMGT/GENE-DB human TR gene sequences. A later analysis assigned CDR3 sequences and most-parsimonious VDJ recombination scenarios with the TCRdist pipeline. In a later analysis, each TCR beta chain was defined by its CDR3 amino acid sequence together with its V-gene family, and reads lacking a unique V-gene family were excluded. As a way to deal with suspected cross-contamination and a sequencing artifact, a later analysis dropped hundreds of nucleotide sequences that were highly shared and had low generation probability. In a later analysis, a clonal expansion index was calculated for each public chain from normalized within-repertoire ranks of inferred template counts. A later analysis computed generation probabilities with a VDJ recombination model fitted to out-of-frame rearrangements, and checked the results against IGoR. In a later analysis, TCR-TCR, TCR-HLA and TCR-CMV co-occurrence was scored with hypergeometric tests, and a repertoire-size bias correction was applied to TCR pairs. In a later analysis, false discovery rates were estimated by permuting HLA or CMV assignments 20 times. A later analysis grouped co-occurring TCRs with DBSCAN, adding TCRdist sequence similarity when clustering within HLA-allele-positive subsets. Repertoires with fewer than 30,000 or more than 120,000 public chains were left out of co-occurrence clustering, as were five repertoires with anomalous nucleotide sharing. In TCRdb, the immuneACCESS table is reduced to in-frame sequences with V and J assigned. These tables do not hold every clone; where another copy was compared, an unresolved V gene accounts for under half, and the others remain unexplained. From that table come the V and J calls and clone size; the DNA was used to work out D and trimming. In this sample the table shows fewer than 250,000 clones, 75% to 80% of which occur a single time. Approximately 2.1% of the sample rests with the top ten.

This clonotype was obtained from a woman aged 30 to 39 in good health and CMV-seropositive. The sequenced sample consisted of PBMCs. The rearranged chain carries TRBV30 and TRBJ2-7; a weak D assignment points to TRBD1 (6 bases agree). The CDR3 protein: CAWSRDKTYEQYF. The nucleotides read TGTGCCTGGAGCAGGGACAAGACCTACGAGCAGTACTTC.